These T cell receptor beta chains were read from a single sample in a study of response to subunit inactivated influenza vaccine. Using its own MiXCR run on the RT-PCR reads, TCRdb lists one record per CDR3 protein. The table has about 620,000 distinct CDR3 sequences, about 10% seen once. These records were also assigned to another study, of T cells expressing NK-cell markers.

The material was PBMCs from blood, obtained on the day of vaccination. All receptors derive from a man in his fifties or sixties who received an inactivated influenza vaccine. Both conserved end residues are part of each CDR3. The D gene is left open where the match is weak. Size values are once, few and many counts, or a class for expanded clones, and some rows have none.

DNA: TGCGCCAGCAGCTTGTCCACAGGGGGCTCTGAAGCTTTCTTT
CDR3: CASSLSTGGSEAFF
J: TRBJ1-1
D: TRBD1
size: many
V: TRBV5-1

DNA: TGTGCCAGCAGTCCGGGGTCGAGTGGCGGGGAGCTGTTTTTT
CDR3: CASSPGSSGGELFF
J: TRBJ2-2
D: -
size: few
V: TRBV27

DNA: TGCAGCGTTGAAGATGTTGGCGGGGGGGCCGGGGAGCAGTTCTTC
CDR3: CSVEDVGGGAGEQFF
J: TRBJ2-1
D: TRBD2
size: many
V: TRBV29-1

DNA: TGTGCCATCAGTGATCCGGACAGGCAGGGAGAGACCCAGTACTTC
CDR3: CAISDPDRQGETQYF
J: TRBJ2-5
D: TRBD1
size: few
V: TRBV10-3

DNA: TGTGCCAGCTCCGGGACAGGGGCGTACAATGAGCAGTTCTTC
CDR3: CASSGTGAYNEQFF
J: TRBJ2-1
D: TRBD1
size: few
V: TRBV12-3/TRBV12-4

DNA: TGTGCCAGCAGCTCGTTGGGCGGGGGCCGTGACAATGAGCAGTTCTTC
CDR3: CASSSLGGGRDNEQFF
J: TRBJ2-1
D: -
size: few
V: TRBV5-6

DNA: TGCGCCAGCAGCCCGGACCCCTTTGCAACTAATGAAAAACTGTTTTTT
CDR3: CASSPDPFATNEKLFF
J: TRBJ1-4
D: -
size: -
V: TRBV4-3

DNA: TGCGCCAGCAGCCACAGGGCAGTAGGAGAGACCCAGTACTTC
CDR3: CASSHRAVGETQYF
J: TRBJ2-5
D: -
size: few
V: TRBV4-3

DNA: TGTGCCAGCAGTTTGAGGCTAGCGGGGGCGGACAATGAGCAGTTCTTC
CDR3: CASSLRLAGADNEQFF
J: TRBJ2-1
D: TRBD2
size: few
V: TRBV12-3/TRBV12-4

DNA: TGTGCCAGCAGCGTCGCAGGTAACCCCTACGAGCAGTACTTC
CDR3: CASSVAGNPYEQYF
J: TRBJ2-7
D: -
size: many
V: TRBV11-2

DNA: TGTGCCAGCAGTTTGTTCGGAGATGAGCAGTTCTTC
CDR3: CASSLFGDEQFF
J: TRBJ2-1
D: -
size: -
V: TRBV28

DNA: TGTGCCAGCAGCTTATTACAGATTGGCAATCAGCCCCAGCATTTT
CDR3: CASSLLQIGNQPQHF
J: TRBJ1-5
D: -
size: -
V: TRBV7-2

DNA: TGTGCCAGCAGCTCGAACGACAGGGCTGACAAACTGTTTTTT
CDR3: CASSSNDRADKLFF
J: TRBJ1-4
D: TRBD1
size: -
V: TRBV11-2

DNA: TGTGCCAGCAGTTACTCGGGCACGGGCGAGACCCAGTACTTC
CDR3: CASSYSGTGETQYF
J: TRBJ2-5
D: -
size: few
V: TRBV6-5

DNA: TGTGCCAGCGGGTTAAGTGGGTGGTCTGGAAACACCATATATTTT
CDR3: CASGLSGWSGNTIYF
J: TRBJ1-3
D: -
size: few
V: TRBV28

DNA: TGCAGTGCTAGAGATACGGGAATAGGGGTTACCGAGCAGTACTTC
CDR3: CSARDTGIGVTEQYF
J: TRBJ2-7
D: -
size: -
V: TRBV20-1

DNA: TGTGCCAGCAGGTTCAGGCCTGGGGCCAACGTCCTGACTTTC
CDR3: CASRFRPGANVLTF
J: TRBJ2-6
D: -
size: few
V: TRBV28

DNA: TGTGCCAGCAGCGTCCGGGACAGGAGCTCCTACGAGCAGTACTTC
CDR3: CASSVRDRSSYEQYF
J: TRBJ2-7
D: TRBD1
size: few
V: TRBV7-2

DNA: TGTGCCAGCAGCTTAGCGAGACAGGGAACCGGGGAGCTGTTTTTT
CDR3: CASSLARQGTGELFF
J: TRBJ2-2
D: TRBD1
size: -
V: TRBV7-9

DNA: TGTGCCAGCAGTACAGGGACAGGGTATCAGCCCCAGCATTTT
CDR3: CASSTGTGYQPQHF
J: TRBJ1-5
D: TRBD1
size: few
V: TRBV28

DNA: TGTGCCAGCATATCCCCGGGACTAGCGGTGACCAATGAGCAGTTCTTC
CDR3: CASISPGLAVTNEQFF
J: TRBJ2-1
D: TRBD2
size: many
V: TRBV28

DNA: TGTGCCATCAAAGCAAAGACAGGGGGTTCGTCCGAAGAGACCCAGTACTTC
CDR3: CAIKAKTGGSSEETQYF
J: TRBJ2-5
D: TRBD1
size: -
V: TRBV10-3

DNA: TGTGCCACCAGCGCGGGGATGAAACATGAGCAGTTCTTC
CDR3: CATSAGMKHEQFF
J: TRBJ2-1
D: -
size: few
V: TRBV24-1

DNA: TGTGCCAGCAGCCAAGTGGCCAGGGGGCGTGCTTTTTTT
CDR3: CASSQVARGRAFF
J: TRBJ1-4
D: TRBD1
size: -
V: TRBV14

DNA: TGTGCCAGCAGCGTAGGAACAGGGGGAATCTACGAGCAGTACTTC
CDR3: CASSVGTGGIYEQYF
J: TRBJ2-7
D: TRBD1
size: few
V: TRBV9

DNA: TGCAGCGTCCCGACAGGGCTCTTCCCAGATACGCAGTATTTT
CDR3: CSVPTGLFPDTQYF
J: TRBJ2-3
D: TRBD1
size: -
V: TRBV29-1

DNA: TGCAGTGCTAGGAGTTTCGAGACCCAGTACTTC
CDR3: CSARSFETQYF
J: TRBJ2-5
D: -
size: few
V: TRBV20-1

DNA: TGTGCCAGCAACCACGGGGGCAGGGGCTACGAGCAGTACTTC
CDR3: CASNHGGRGYEQYF
J: TRBJ2-7
D: -
size: few
V: TRBV7-2

DNA: TGTGCCAGCAGCCAAGATATCAGGAGCTCCTACAATGAGCAGTTCTTC
CDR3: CASSQDIRSSYNEQFF
J: TRBJ2-1
D: -
size: many
V: TRBV3-1

DNA: TGCGCCAGCAGCGAAAAAAGCCACGAGCAGTACTTC
CDR3: CASSEKSHEQYF
J: TRBJ2-7
D: -
size: few
V: TRBV5-1

DNA: TGCAGTGCGGATCCGCAAGAGACCCAGTACTTC
CDR3: CSADPQETQYF
J: TRBJ2-5
D: -
size: -
V: TRBV20-1

DNA: TGCAGCGTTGAACGGGGGGGCGCAGAGACCCAGTACTTC
CDR3: CSVERGGAETQYF
J: TRBJ2-5
D: TRBD2
size: many
V: TRBV29-1

DNA: TGTGCCAGCAGTGATCCTACAACTACTGACAATGAGCAGTTCTTC
CDR3: CASSDPTTTDNEQFF
J: TRBJ2-1
D: -
size: -
V: TRBV25-1

DNA: TGTGCCAGCAGTTGGCAATTTGGTGAGCAGTTCTTC
CDR3: CASSWQFGEQFF
J: TRBJ2-1
D: -
size: few
V: TRBV28

DNA: TGTGCCAGCAGTGGGACTAGCGGGAGGGCAAGAGAGACCCAGTACTTC
CDR3: CASSGTSGRARETQYF
J: TRBJ2-5
D: TRBD2
size: -
V: TRBV6-2/TRBV6-3

DNA: TGTGCCAGTAGTATCTCGGCAGGGGGAAATACTGAAGCTTTCTTT
CDR3: CASSISAGGNTEAFF
J: TRBJ1-1
D: TRBD1
size: few
V: TRBV19

DNA: TGTGCCAGCAGCTTGGCCCGGGCACGATTCACAGATACGCAGTATTTT
CDR3: CASSLARARFTDTQYF
J: TRBJ2-3
D: -
size: -
V: TRBV5-6

DNA: TGTGCCAGCAGTACGACAGGGGCCTTCGCCAAAAACATTCAGTACTTC
CDR3: CASSTTGAFAKNIQYF
J: TRBJ2-4
D: TRBD1
size: many
V: TRBV12-3/TRBV12-4

DNA: TGCGCCAGCAGCCTAAAAGGGCCCTCCTACGAGCAGTACTTC
CDR3: CASSLKGPSYEQYF
J: TRBJ2-7
D: -
size: few
V: TRBV5-1

DNA: TGTGCCAGCAGTTTTCGGGGCCACACCGGGGAGCTGTTTTTT
CDR3: CASSFRGHTGELFF
J: TRBJ2-2
D: -
size: -
V: TRBV12-3/TRBV12-4

DNA: TGCAGCGTTGGGGTTATGGGAACTGAAGCTTTCTTT
CDR3: CSVGVMGTEAFF
J: TRBJ1-1
D: -
size: -
V: TRBV29-1

DNA: TGCGCCAGCAGCTTGGGTCCGGACGGATACTACGAGCAGTACTTC
CDR3: CASSLGPDGYYEQYF
J: TRBJ2-7
D: -
size: -
V: TRBV5-1

DNA: TGTGCCAGCAGTTTAGGGGCCCCCAGGGACAGGGGAGGAAAACTGTTTTTT
CDR3: CASSLGAPRDRGGKLFF
J: TRBJ1-4
D: TRBD1
size: few
V: TRBV12-3/TRBV12-4

DNA: TGTGCCAGCAGTCCCCGGGGGCTGCGGGAGGACACCATATATTTT
CDR3: CASSPRGLREDTIYF
J: TRBJ1-3
D: -
size: few
V: TRBV6-1

DNA: TGCGCCAGCAGCCAAGATACTAGTAGTACAGATACGCAGTATTTT
CDR3: CASSQDTSSTDTQYF
J: TRBJ2-3
D: -
size: -
V: TRBV4-3

DNA: TGTGCCAGCAGCTTAGAGCTAGCGGGAGCCCACGAGCAGTACTTC
CDR3: CASSLELAGAHEQYF
J: TRBJ2-7
D: TRBD2
size: few
V: TRBV11-2

DNA: TGCGCCAGCAGCTCTGGGGGGGGCAATCAGCCCCAGCATTTT
CDR3: CASSSGGGNQPQHF
J: TRBJ1-5
D: -
size: few
V: TRBV5-1

DNA: TGCGCCAGCAGCTACACAGGGGGCGCGGTCGAGACCCAGTACTTC
CDR3: CASSYTGGAVETQYF
J: TRBJ2-5
D: TRBD1
size: -
V: TRBV5-1

DNA: TGCGCCAGCAGCCCGCGACTCCAGAGTTATTCCGAGCAGTACTTC
CDR3: CASSPRLQSYSEQYF
J: TRBJ2-7
D: -
size: many
V: TRBV5-1

DNA: TGTGCCAGCAGTGAAGCATGGGGGTTAAGCGAGCAGTACTTC
CDR3: CASSEAWGLSEQYF
J: TRBJ2-7
D: -
size: few
V: TRBV2

DNA: TGTGCCAGCAGTTTACGTTTCAGGGGGCTAGAGACCCAGTACTTC
CDR3: CASSLRFRGLETQYF
J: TRBJ2-5
D: TRBD1
size: once
V: TRBV12-3/TRBV12-4

DNA: TGTGCCAGCAGCCCCCGGGACAGAAACTCCTACGAGCAGTACTTC
CDR3: CASSPRDRNSYEQYF
J: TRBJ2-7
D: TRBD1
size: -
V: TRBV7-2

DNA: TGTGCCAGCTCACGATCCCTAGGAGCCGCGAACACCGGGGAGCTGTTTTTT
CDR3: CASSRSLGAANTGELFF
J: TRBJ2-2
D: -
size: few
V: TRBV18

DNA: TGTGCCAGCAGTTTGGACGATGCTAATGATAAACTGTTTTTT
CDR3: CASSLDDANDKLFF
J: TRBJ1-4
D: -
size: -
V: TRBV28

DNA: TGCGCCAGCAGCTCGCCCGAGGGACAACAAACTATAAGCTCCTACAATGAGCAGTTCTTC
CDR3: CASSSPEGQQTISSYNEQFF
J: TRBJ2-1
D: -
size: -
V: TRBV5-1